The clone carrying this TCR beta chain has more than one count but fewer than ten. On average, the one heparinised blood draw given by each donor was roughly 100 mL. This sample was taken from a study of beta chain features in type 1 diabetes. Germline values: CDR1 LGHNA, CDR2 YNFKEQ. Deletions cut 1 base from V and 2 bases from J, with 9 bases between. The CDR3 consists of 14 residues. Reverse transcribing all isolated RNA meant expressed TCRB transcripts were sequenced. The table came from immunoSEQ multiplex PCR; TCRdb's copy has only in-frame clones and leaves some out. Found here are hundreds of thousands of clones, about 14% of them singletons; the top ten hold about 0.087%.

Specimen: naive CD4+ T cells from blood. This TCR was sampled from a man younger than 35 in good health. The chain recombines TRBV4-2 with TRBJ2-7, with unresolved D. The CDR3 region has the DNA TGTGCCAGCAGCCAAGCGTCGGTACCCTACGAGCAGTACTTC. It codes for CASSQASVPYEQYF.